The rows below give T cell receptor beta chains drawn from one sample of a study of T and B cells in COVID-19 patients. Each CDR3 protein gets one entry after TCRdb re-called the multiplex PCR reads with MiXCR. The repertoire holds 6,000 to 8,500 distinct CDR3 sequences, with under 40% as singletons. The sequenced sample consisted of blood. The receptor source for this set is a human donor who had recovered from COVID-19. Both conserved end residues are part of each CDR3. D genes are given only for firm matches. A clone size is listed for some rows: how often the clone was seen (once, few, many), or a class if it is expanded.

clone size,D gene,J gene,V gene,CDR3 DNA,CDR3 protein
NA,TRBD2,TRBJ2-7,TRBV10-3,TGTGCCATCAGGGGAGGGACCTACGAGCAGTACTTC,CAIRGGTYEQYF
NA,NA,TRBJ2-4,TRBV11-1,TGTGCCAGCAGCTTATTCTTAGAGGGAATTCAGTACTTC,CASSLFLEGIQYF
few,NA,TRBJ1-1,TRBV19,TGTGCCAGTATAAGTAGTTTCAGCACTGAAGCTTTCTTT,CASISSFSTEAFF
NA,TRBD2,TRBJ2-3,TRBV20-1,TGCAGTGCTAGTATGAGCGGGGGAAACACAGATACGCAGTATTTT,CSASMSGGNTDTQYF
medium-sized,TRBD1,TRBJ2-6,TRBV18,TGTGCCAGCTCACGGGACAGGGGGCCCGATGGGGCCAACGTCCTGACTTTC,CASSRDRGPDGANVLTF
medium-sized,NA,TRBJ2-7,TRBV19,TGTGCCAGTAGTCAGGGTGTTACGGGTCCCGTCATTTACTTC,CASSQGVTGPVIYF
NA,NA,TRBJ2-5,TRBV6-1,TGTGCCAGCAGTGAAAGGCAGGGGGGAGAGACCCAGTACTTC,CASSERQGGETQYF
NA,NA,TRBJ1-1,TRBV6-1,TGTGCCAGCAGTGAAGGGGTCCACACTGAAGCTTTCTTT,CASSEGVHTEAFF
NA,TRBD1,TRBJ1-2,TRBV13,TGTGCCAGCAGCCAAGGGACAGGCTACTATGGCTACACCTTC,CASSQGTGYYGYTF
NA,NA,TRBJ2-5,TRBV7-6,TGTGCCAGCAGCTTAGCACAAGAGACCCAGTACTTC,CASSLAQETQYF
NA,TRBD1,TRBJ1-1,TRBV19,TGTGCCAGTAGTCCGAGGACAGGCCGGGACCAACACACTGAAGCTTTCTTT,CASSPRTGRDQHTEAFF
NA,TRBD2,TRBJ2-7,TRBV6-2/TRBV6-3,TGTGCCAGCAGTTACAGGGGACTAGCGGGGGGGCCGGGAGAGCAGTACTTC,CASSYRGLAGGPGEQYF
NA,NA,TRBJ1-2,TRBV15,TGTGCCACCAGGACGGTAGGGGATAACTATGGCTACACCTTC,CATRTVGDNYGYTF
NA,NA,TRBJ1-4,TRBV7-2,TGTGCCAGCAGCCTCCGCACATATGAAAAACTGTTTTTT,CASSLRTYEKLFF
few,TRBD1,TRBJ1-2,TRBV6-4,TGTGCCAGCAGTGACAGGGGGCTCGGCTATGGCTACACCTTC,CASSDRGLGYGYTF
NA,NA,TRBJ1-1,TRBV19,TGTGCCAGTAACCGGGTCGCTTCCACTGAAGCTTTCTTT,CASNRVASTEAFF
NA,TRBD1,TRBJ1-1,TRBV6-5,TGTGCCAGCAGCTTCGACAGGGGCACTGAAGCTTTCTTT,CASSFDRGTEAFF
NA,TRBD2,TRBJ2-3,TRBV20-1,TGCAGTGCTAGGGAACTAGGGGCTAGCGGGGGCGGCCCCCAAGATACGCAGTATTTT,CSARELGASGGGPQDTQYF
NA,NA,TRBJ2-2,TRBV9,TGTGCCAGCAGCGGCGGGACAGACAACACCGGGGAGCTGTTTTTT,CASSGGTDNTGELFF
NA,NA,TRBJ1-4,TRBV6-6,TGTGCCAGCAGTTACTCGGGGGGCTCCGGTAATGAAAAACTGTTTTTT,CASSYSGGSGNEKLFF
NA,NA,TRBJ2-1,TRBV28,TGTGCCAGCCTGGGCGGCAATGAGCAGTTCTTC,CASLGGNEQFF
NA,NA,TRBJ1-2,TRBV10-3,TGTGCCATCAGTCAATCACCGACAGAGAGCGGCTACACCTTC,CAISQSPTESGYTF
medium-sized,NA,TRBJ1-2,TRBV29-1,TGCAGCGTTGAAAACGCGGGACAAATTGGCGGCTACACCTTC,CSVENAGQIGGYTF
NA,TRBD1,TRBJ2-7,TRBV11-1,TGTGCCAGCAGCAAGGACAGGGACACGTTCTACGAGCAGTACTTC,CASSKDRDTFYEQYF
NA,TRBD2,TRBJ2-3,TRBV6-2/TRBV6-3,TGTGCCAGCAGCTGGACTAGCGGGGGAGATACGCAGTATTTT,CASSWTSGGDTQYF
NA,NA,TRBJ2-3,TRBV6-1,TGTGCCAGCACCCGAGGGTCCAGGGCGTACACAGATACGCAGTATTTT,CASTRGSRAYTDTQYF
few,NA,TRBJ1-3,TRBV15,TGTGCCACCAGCAGGTCCTTCTCTGGAAACACCATATATTTT,CATSRSFSGNTIYF
few,NA,TRBJ1-4,TRBV27,TGTGCCAGCGCCGGGTACCCCCTCCGCCAGAATGAAAAACTGTTTTTT,CASAGYPLRQNEKLFF
few,NA,TRBJ2-3,TRBV12-3/TRBV12-4,TGTGCCAGCAGCTCAAGCTCGCAGGGCACAGATACGCAGTATTTT,CASSSSSQGTDTQYF
few,TRBD1,TRBJ2-5,TRBV14,TGTGCCAGCAGCCAAGTCAGGGGGGAGACCCAGTACTTC,CASSQVRGETQYF
few,NA,TRBJ2-3,TRBV5-4,TGTGCCAGCAGCTTAGGCGGTCTCACAGATACGCAGTATTTT,CASSLGGLTDTQYF
once,NA,TRBJ2-5,TRBV19,TGTGCCAGCAGCCAAGGGTGGACACCACAAGAGACCCAGTACTTC,CASSQGWTPQETQYF
medium-sized,NA,TRBJ2-2,TRBV19,TGTGCCAGTAGTAAAGACGTTAAGAACACCGGGGAGCTGTTTTTT,CASSKDVKNTGELFF
few,NA,TRBJ2-5,TRBV12-3/TRBV12-4,TGTGCCAGCAGTTTCTTATCGGGTCTAGAGACCCAGTACTTC,CASSFLSGLETQYF
NA,NA,TRBJ1-1,TRBV7-9,TGTGCCAGCAGCTTGGCCAGGGCGTACACTGAAGCTTTCTTT,CASSLARAYTEAFF